This TCR beta chain was retrieved from a study of blood T cell repertoires in COVID-19. In the original workflow: It was from reference gene primer amplification that nucleated cell counts were estimated. This table comes from immunoSEQ multiplex PCR, and its TCRdb copy is limited to in-frame clones, with some not included. The V and J calls and clone size come from that table; D and trimming were worked out from the DNA. This table holds 200,000 to 250,000 clones, around nine tenths found once. The sample was peripheral blood. This TCR derives from a man aged 45-65 years with COVID-19, enrolled during active disease.

The CDR3 DNA is TGTGCCAGCAGTGAAGTAACACCCGGGCTAAGGGGTTCACCCCTCCACTTT. It is translated as CASSEVTPGLRGSPLHF. V is TRBV6-1 and J is TRBJ1-6; weak D call: TRBD1 (5 bases). The CDR3 is 17 residues long. V was shortened by 1 base and J by 9 bases, with 19 bases between the two germline ends. Germline assignment: CDR1 MNHNS and CDR2 SASEGT.